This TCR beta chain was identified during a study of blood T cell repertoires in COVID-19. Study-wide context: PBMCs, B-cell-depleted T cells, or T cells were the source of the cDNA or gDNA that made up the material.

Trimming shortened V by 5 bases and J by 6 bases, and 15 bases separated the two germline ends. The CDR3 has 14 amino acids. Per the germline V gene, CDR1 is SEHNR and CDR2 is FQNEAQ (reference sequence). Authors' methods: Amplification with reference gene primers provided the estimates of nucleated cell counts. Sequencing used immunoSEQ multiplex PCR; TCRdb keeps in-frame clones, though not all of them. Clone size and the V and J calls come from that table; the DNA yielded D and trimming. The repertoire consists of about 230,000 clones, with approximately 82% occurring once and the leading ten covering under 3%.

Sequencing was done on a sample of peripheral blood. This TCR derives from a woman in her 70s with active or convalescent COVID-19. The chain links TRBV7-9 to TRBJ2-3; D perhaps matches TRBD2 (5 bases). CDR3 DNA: TGTGCCAGCAGCCACGAGGCTTCGGGGGATACGCAGTATTTT. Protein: CASSHEASGDTQYF.